This T cell receptor beta chain was captured by sequencing in a study of cytomegalovirus exposure and HLA in healthy donors. This PCR relied on a set of 60 Vbeta primers and 13 Jbeta primers. The data were produced by immunoSEQ multiplex PCR, yet TCRdb's version contains in-frame clones alone and is incomplete. This sample has tens of thousands of clones, with about 80% found just once. The CDR3 has 11 residues. The germline CDR1 and CDR2 sequences are SEHNR and FQNEAQ (reference sequence). This rearrangement joins TRBV7-9 to TRBJ2-5; TRBD2 matches at 7 bases. The J call is uncertain, as TRBJ2-7 better fits the DNA end. The specimen was PBMCs. The receptor's source is a man in his 60s in good health and CMV-seronegative. The CDR3 is CASRSGNEQYF. DNA of the CDR3: TGTGCCAGCAGGAGCGGGAACGAGCAGTACTTC.